This entry lists 22 T cell receptor beta chains sequenced from one sample in a study of T cells in Graves' hyperthyroidism and ophthalmopathy. The source material, RNA transcripts, was used to amplify TCR beta CDR3 regions. Carried out on the TCR CDR3, a first-round RT-PCR used the HTBI primer set. TCRdb reanalysed the multiplex PCR reads using MiXCR and keeps one entry per CDR3 protein. The sample has 550,000 to 800,000 distinct CDR3 sequences; about 16% are singletons. The sequenced material came from blood. The receptors come from a young man with Graves' hyperthyroidism.

The chain has TRBV3-1 and TRBJ1-2; D not certain. Germline V gene sequence: CDR1 LGHDT, CDR2 YNNKEL (reference sequence). The CDR3 has 12 residues. Trimming cost V 3 bases and J 4 bases, with 6 bases left between them. This CDR3 is CASSQIFYGYTF. In nucleotides, the CDR3 is TGTGCCAGCAGCCAGATTTTCTATGGCTACACCTTC.

This clonotype was detected a few times. This chain connects TRBV7-8 to TRBJ2-7; tentatively, D is TRBD2 (6 bases). Germline CDR1 is SGHVS and CDR2 is FQNEAQ. The length of the CDR3 is 16 residues. V lost 3 bases, J lost 7 bases, and 22 bases lay in between. The CDR3 protein is CASSLGGLRGRWEQYF. DNA for the CDR3: TGTGCCAGCAGCTTGGGGGGACTCCGGGGGAGGTGGGAGCAGTACTTC.

This chain links TRBV9 with TRBJ2-2, with 8 bases that match TRBD1. After removal of 0 bases from V and 5 bases from J, the junction contained 9 bases not matched to a gene. This CDR3 is built from 17 residues. CDR1 and CDR2 from the germline V gene are SGDLS and YYNGEE. The CDR3 is CASSVAAQGANTGELFF. The CDR3 bases are TGTGCCAGCAGCGTAGCTGCCCAGGGGGCTAATACCGGGGAGCTGTTTTTT.

This clonotype was counted between two and nine times. The CDR3 sequence: CAISEATSSTGELFF. As DNA, the CDR3 is TGTGCCATCAGTGAGGCGACTAGTAGCACCGGGGAGCTGTTTTTT. V and J are TRBV10-3 and TRBJ2-2; D perhaps matches TRBD2 (6 bases). V shed 2 bases and J shed 4 bases, with 11 bases lying between them. CDR3 length equals 15 residues. Germline V CDR1 and CDR2: ENHRY, SYGVKD.

This clonotype has more than one count but fewer than ten. This may be a read error: a much more frequent sequence differs by one nucleotide. This chain joins TRBV11-1 and TRBJ2-7, with 10 bases that match TRBD2. Looked up from germline, CDR1 is SGHAT and CDR2 is FQDESV (reference sequence). Germline trimming cut 5 bases from V and 9 bases from J; bases unmatched to any gene: 10. The CDR3 totals 14 residues. CDR3 DNA sequence: TGTGCCAGCAGCCTGGGGCTAGCGGGAGACGGGCAGTACTTC. Its translation: CASSLGLAGDGQYF.

This clonotype was observed many times. This rearrangement joins TRBV28 to TRBJ2-3, with 7 bases matching TRBD2. CDR3 length equals 16 residues. Trimming cost V 8 bases and J 4 bases; bases outside gene matches: 15. The germline gives CDR1 MDHEN, CDR2 SYDVKM. The CDR3 DNA is TGTGCCAGCCGACTTTTTGGCGGGAGCGGGGCAGATACGCAGTATTTT. Translation: CASRLFGGSGADTQYF.

The chain recombines TRBV6-5 with TRBJ2-7; D might be TRBD2 (5 bases). V was trimmed by 0 bases and J by 4 bases, leaving 16 bases between them. CDR3 size: 16 residues. Germline assignment: CDR1 MNHEY and CDR2 SVGAGI. CDR3 residues: CASSYSGDKRKYEQYF. DNA of the CDR3: TGTGCCAGCAGTTACTCCGGCGACAAGCGGAAGTACGAGCAGTACTTC.

At least ten counts were recorded for this clonotype. The CDR3 region has the DNA TGCAGCGTTGCAAAGTGGGTGGGGGAGACCCAGTACTTC. Translated: CSVAKWVGETQYF. The chain is built from TRBV29-1 and TRBJ2-5; no reliable D call. The CDR3 length is 13 residues. CDR1 and CDR2 (germline): SQVTM, ANQGSEA. V was pared by 4 bases and J by 5 bases, with 14 bases between. The entire variable domain, with the rest obtained from reference TRBV29-1 and TRBJ2-5, is as follows: SAVISQKPSRDICQRGTSLTIQCQVDSQVTMMFWYRQQPGQSLTLIATANQGSEATYESGFVIDKFPISRPNLTFSTLTVSNMSPEDSSIYLCSVAKWVGETQYFGPGTRLLVL.

This chain connects TRBV6-1 to TRBJ1-1; D unresolved. The CDR3 spans 12 residues. Germline loops: CDR1 MNHNS, CDR2 SASEGT. The V end was cut by 11 bases, the J end by 3 bases, with 13 bases between. In DNA, the CDR3 is TGTGCCGCGGGCGACCGGGACACTGAAGCTTTCTTT. Translation gives CAAGDRDTEAFF.

This chain joins TRBV4-1 and TRBJ2-2, with D perhaps being TRBD1 or TRBD2 (5 bases each). Looked up from germline, CDR1 is MGHRA and CDR2 is YSYEKL. The CDR3 contains 15 residues. V dropped 4 bases and J dropped 0 bases, with 9 bases sitting between them. This chain's CDR3 is CASSRVGPNTGELFF. The CDR3 nucleotides read TGCGCCAGCAGCCGAGTGGGACCGAACACCGGGGAGCTGTTTTTT.

In this sample, this clonotype turned up many times. The rearrangement links TRBV12-3 or TRBV12-4 to TRBJ2-7, with no clear D. The CDR3 sequence is 14 residues long. The germline V and J ends were trimmed by 8 bases and 5 bases, with 19 bases remaining between them. The DNA for the CDR3 is TGTGCCAGCGCCATCGGACCATCTGGCAACGAGCAGTACTTC. This encodes CASAIGPSGNEQYF.

There are a few counts of this clonotype. V gene TRBV7-9 combines with J gene TRBJ2-5; 7 bases align to TRBD1. This CDR3 has 15 amino acids. V lost 5 bases and J lost 4; bases outside the gene matches: 10. In germline, CDR1 is SEHNR, CDR2 FQNEAQ (reference sequence). In DNA, the CDR3 is TGTGCCAGCAGCCTGGGACAGCTACTTACAGAGACCCAGTACTTC. As protein: CASSLGQLLTETQYF.

This clonotype was detected ten times or more. The chain links TRBV2 to TRBJ2-3; either TRBD1 or TRBD2 may fit D (5 bases each). Trimming pared 6 bases from V and 3 bases from J, leaving 10 bases between. This CDR3 is 13 amino acids long. Germline V gene lookup returns CDR1 SNHLY and CDR2 FYNNEI. Written as DNA, the CDR3 is TGTGCCAGCAGCGGGACCCGAACAGATACGCAGTATTTT. Encoded protein: CASSGTRTDTQYF.

This clonotype was picked up a small number of times. The genes are TRBV2 and TRBJ2-1; 9 nucleotides agree with TRBD1. CDR3 length equals 15 residues. The trim removed 7 bases at V and 6 bases at J, leaving 10 bases unmatched. Germline assignment: CDR1 SNHLY and CDR2 FYNNEI. The CDR3 protein is CASKSGTGIGNEQFF. The CDR3 region has the DNA TGTGCCAGCAAATCCGGGACAGGGATAGGCAATGAGCAGTTCTTC.

This clonotype was counted only a few times. The V and J genes are TRBV11-1 and TRBJ2-5; 8 bases agree with TRBD2. Trimming at V came to 5 bases and at J to 5 bases, leaving 22 bases not matched to a gene. Germline V gene data show CDR1 as SGHAT and CDR2 as FQDESV (reference sequence). The CDR3 runs to 19 residues. The CDR3 coding sequence is TGTGCCAGCAGCCGCTTTGGCTCAGCGGGAGTCCAGGGAAAGGAGACCCAGTACTTC. Translation: CASSRFGSAGVQGKETQYF. Full variable domain (rest looked up from reference TRBV11-1 and TRBJ2-5): EAEVAQSPRYKITEKSQAVAFWCDPISGHATLYWYRQILGQGPELLVQFQDESVVDDSQLPKDRFSAERLKGVDSTLKIQPAELGDSAMYLCASSRFGSAGVQGKETQYFGPGTRLLVL.

There are many counts of this clonotype. The chain joins TRBV11-2 to TRBJ2-1; weak D call: TRBD2 (7 bases). Looked up from germline, CDR1 is SGHAT and CDR2 is FQNNGV. The CDR3 spans 16 residues. V dropped 6 bases and J dropped 2 bases, with 17 bases sitting between them. The CDR3 reads CASRGGGARTYNEQFF. The CDR3 DNA follows: TGTGCCAGCAGGGGGGGGGGGGCGAGGACCTACAATGAGCAGTTCTTC.

This chain joins TRBV9 and TRBJ2-5; TRBD2 agrees at 8 bases. Trimming at V came to 4 bases and at J to 7 bases, leaving 9 bases not matched to a gene. The CDR3 length is 14 residues. The V gene's germline CDR1 is SGDLS and CDR2 YYNGEE. This chain's CDR3 is CASSFSGAGTTQYF. CDR3 nucleotides: TGTGCCAGCAGCTTTAGCGGGGCTGGGACGACCCAGTACTTC.

Many counts were recorded for this clonotype. This chain uses TRBV5-6 with TRBJ2-3; tentatively, D is TRBD2 (6 bases). Germline V lookup: CDR1 SGHDT, CDR2 YYEEEE. V shed 3 bases and J shed 3 bases, with 14 bases lying between them. The CDR3 runs 15 residues. The CDR3 loop is CASSYGTVGTDTQYF. The CDR3 DNA reads TGTGCCAGCAGCTACGGGACTGTGGGAACAGATACGCAGTATTTT.

This clonotype occurred a few times. V gene TRBV6-2 or TRBV6-3 combines with J gene TRBJ2-1; TRBD2 agrees at 12 bases. Losses at the gene ends were 5 bases for V and 7 bases for J; bases not matched to a gene: 6. The CDR3 is made up of 15 amino acids. Germline V CDR1 and CDR2: MNHEY, SVGEGT. The CDR3 DNA reads TGTGCCAGCAGTGGACTAGCGGGACCAATAAATGAGCAGTTCTTC. It is translated as CASSGLAGPINEQFF.

This clonotype was recorded at least ten times. The chain couples TRBV2 to TRBJ2-5; D unresolved. V lost 7 bases and J lost 5, with 11 bases in between. CDR3 length equals 12 residues. CDR1 SNHLY and CDR2 FYNNEI come from the germline V gene. Here the CDR3 reads CASNVVAETQYF. DNA of the CDR3: TGTGCCAGCAATGTTGTGGCGGAGACCCAGTACTTC.

The chain combines TRBV12-3 or TRBV12-4 with TRBJ2-3; 11 bases map to TRBD2. The trim removed 4 bases at V and 4 bases at J, leaving 7 bases unmatched. The length of the CDR3 is 16 residues. CDR3 loop: CASSSILAGGPDTQYF. The CDR3 nucleotides are TGTGCCAGCAGTTCCATCTTAGCGGGAGGGCCAGATACGCAGTATTTT.

Ten or more counts support this clonotype. The genes are TRBV27 and TRBJ2-5, with 12 positions matching TRBD2. This CDR3 is built from 17 residues. Looked up from germline, CDR1 is MNHEY and CDR2 is SMNVEV (reference sequence). V dropped 2 bases and J dropped 1; count of bases not matched to a gene: 5. Here the CDR3 DNA reads TGTGCCAGCAGTTTACGCGGGACTAGCGGGCTCCAAGAGACCCAGTACTTC. Residues: CASSLRGTSGLQETQYF.